One sample yielded the 30 T cell receptor beta chains listed below, sequenced in a study of blood T cell repertoires in COVID-19. Sequenced by immunoSEQ multiplex PCR; TCRdb stores in-frame clones only, minus some. The sample consists of fewer than 400,000 clones, over 85% of them appearing once. Sequenced material: PBMCs or T cells enriched from blood (not recorded which). The receptors come from a woman in her 30s who had recovered from COVID-19.

The V and J genes are TRBV19 and TRBJ1-1; D gene ambiguous. Germline CDR1 and CDR2: LNHDA and SQIVND (reference sequence). Trimming removed 5 bases from V and 3 bases from J, with 13 bases in between. This CDR3 contains 14 residues. The CDR3 DNA follows: TGTGCCAGTAGTTTCGGCGGGCTTCACACTGAAGCTTTCTTT. Protein sequence: CASSFGGLHTEAFF.

The chain links TRBV15 to TRBJ2-1; 9 bases agree with TRBD2. V gave up 0 bases and J gave up 1 base; unmatched junction bases: 4. The length of the CDR3 is 17 residues. CDR1 and CDR2 from the germline V gene are LNHNV and YYDKDF (reference sequence). The DNA of the CDR3 is TGTGCCACCAGCAGAGATAGCGGGAGTTCTTCCTACAATGAGCAGTTCTTC. Translation: CATSRDSGSSSYNEQFF.

The chain employs TRBV18 and TRBJ2-7, with a weak D call TRBD1 (6 bases). The CDR3 is 13 residues long. V was cut by 3 bases and J by 2 bases, with 8 bases left in between. CDR1 KGHSH and CDR2 LQKENI come from the germline V gene. CDR3 sequence: CASSPGQTYEQYF. As DNA, the CDR3 is TGTGCCAGCTCACCCGGACAGACCTACGAGCAGTACTTC.

The chain couples TRBV18 to TRBJ1-4, with D possibly TRBD1 on 6 matching bases. Trimming shortened V by 4 bases and J by 1 base, and 7 bases separated the two germline ends. CDR3 length equals 14 residues. Germline V CDR1 and CDR2: KGHSH, LQKENI. CDR3 loop: CASSRRGTNEKLFF. The CDR3 bases are TGTGCCAGCTCACGCAGGGGAACTAATGAAAAACTGTTTTTT.

J is TRBJ1-1 and V is TRBV7-9; 7 bases are a match to TRBD1. The CDR3 length is 13 residues. The V segment lost 1 base and the J segment 6 bases; nucleotides outside the gene matches: 2. Germline CDR1 and CDR2: SEHNR and FQNEAQ (reference sequence). CDR3: CASSLGGGAEAFF. CDR3 DNA: TGTGCCAGCAGCTTAGGAGGGGGCGCTGAAGCTTTCTTT.

This clone turned up a few times. This sequence joins TRBV6-5 and TRBJ1-5; 8 nucleotides align to TRBD1. V was clipped by 6 bases and J by 7 bases; unmatched bases: 11. CDR3 length: 15 residues. The V gene's germline CDR1 is MNHEY and CDR2 SVGAGI. CDR3 sequence (DNA): TGTGCCAGCAGCGCCGACAGGGGAAACCGGCAGCCCCAGCATTTT. As protein: CASSADRGNRQPQHF.

This clone was seen a handful of times. The rearrangement links TRBV30 to TRBJ1-1; no definite D call. Germline CDR1 is GTSNPN and CDR2 is SVGIG (reference sequence). Between the trimmed V and J ends, which lost 4 bases and 0 bases, there was a span of 18 bases. CDR3 length equals 16 residues. CDR3 sequence reads: CAWTSERGGMNTEAFF. The CDR3 DNA is TGTGCCTGGACTTCCGAGCGTGGAGGGATGAACACTGAAGCTTTCTTT.

This chain links TRBV7-3 with TRBJ1-1; 8 nucleotides agree with TRBD1. The CDR3 is made up of 13 amino acids. Germline values: CDR1 SGHTA, CDR2 FQGTGA. V lost 5 bases and J lost 6; bases outside the gene matches: 5. CDR3 nucleotide sequence: TGTGCCAGCAGCCGTGACAGGGGCGCTGAAGCTTTCTTT. The encoded protein is CASSRDRGAEAFF. Using reference TRBV7-3 and TRBJ1-1 for the parts outside the CDR3, the full variable domain is GAGVSQTPSNKVTEKGKYVELRCDPISGHTALYWYRQSLGQGPEFLIYFQGTGAADDSGLPNDRFFAVRPEGSVSTLKIQRTERGDSAVYLCASSRDRGAEAFFGQGTRLTVV.

V usage is TRBV7-6 and J usage is TRBJ2-2; 11 bases are shared with TRBD2. The CDR3 length is 17 residues. V dropped 1 base and J dropped 5; count of bases not matched to a gene: 6. CDR1 and CDR2 (germline): SGHVS, FNYEAQ. Here the CDR3 reads CASSLVAGGPDTGELFF. In nucleotides, the CDR3 is TGTGCCAGCAGCTTAGTAGCGGGGGGGCCAGATACCGGGGAGCTGTTTTTT.

The chain joins TRBV30 to TRBJ1-2; TRBD1 agrees at 8 bases. After removal of 8 bases from V and 5 bases from J, the junction contained 7 bases not matched to a gene. Germline-derived CDR1 and CDR2 are GTSNPN and SVGIG (reference sequence). CDR3 length: 12 amino acids. The DNA for the CDR3 is TGTGCCCGAATACAGGGGGTATATGGCTACACCTTC. Protein product: CARIQGVYGYTF.

This chain joins TRBV14 and TRBJ2-7, with D perhaps matching TRBD1 (5 bases). V shed 0 bases and J shed 2 bases, with 14 bases lying between them. This CDR3 is built from 16 residues. In germline, CDR1 is SGHDN, CDR2 FVKESK. CDR3 sequence reads: CASSQEGGALTYEQYF. The CDR3 bases are TGTGCCAGCAGCCAAGAAGGTGGGGCACTAACCTACGAGCAGTACTTC.

CDR3 coding DNA: TGTGCCAGCTCACCAAGACAGGCGATGAACACTGAAGCTTTCTTT. Amino acid sequence: CASSPRQAMNTEAFF. V is TRBV18 and J is TRBJ1-1, with D possibly being TRBD1 (6 bases). There are 15 residues in the CDR3. Germline CDR1 reads KGHSH; CDR2 reads LQKENI. The V gene lost 2 bases and the J gene lost 0 bases, with 10 bases spanning the gap.

The chain combines TRBV6-5 with TRBJ1-1; TRBD1 might be the D (6 bases). V gave up 0 bases and J gave up 1 base, with 12 bases separating them. There are 16 residues in the CDR3. Germline V lookup: CDR1 MNHEY, CDR2 SVGAGI. The CDR3 protein is CASSYSSPQGNTEAFF. CDR3 nucleotide sequence: TGTGCCAGCAGTTACTCGAGTCCACAGGGGAACACTGAAGCTTTCTTT.

V is TRBV19 and J is TRBJ1-1, with 7 bases that match TRBD1. Trimming took 8 bases from V and 0 from J; bases not matched to a gene: 9. Germline CDR1 LNHDA, CDR2 SQIVND (reference sequence). The CDR3 is 15 amino acids. The CDR3 coding sequence is TGTGCCAGTGAACTTATGGGACAGATGAACACTGAAGCTTTCTTT. Protein: CASELMGQMNTEAFF.

The chain is built from TRBV24-1 and TRBJ1-5, with TRBD1 matching over 10 bases. Per germline, CDR1 KGHDR and CDR2 SFDVKD. This CDR3 comprises 15 residues. The V segment lost 4 bases and the J segment 6 bases; nucleotides outside the gene matches: 5. Written as DNA, the CDR3 is TGTGCCACCAGTGAAGGGACAGGGGATGGTCAGCCCCAGCATTTT. Its translation is CATSEGTGDGQPQHF.

This clone was seen just once. J is TRBJ1-5 and V is TRBV5-1, with D perhaps matching TRBD1 (6 bases). Trimming stripped 4 bases from V and 2 bases from J, with 10 bases between. The CDR3 runs 14 residues. CDR1 is SGHRS and CDR2 is YFSETQ in the germline V gene. The CDR3 nucleotides are TGCGCCAGCAGCCCAGGGGTTGGCAATCAGCCCCAGCATTTT. The encoded protein is CASSPGVGNQPQHF. The variable domain in full, completed from reference TRBV5-1 and TRBJ1-5, reads KAGVTQTPRYLIKTRGQQVTLSCSPISGHRSVSWYQQTPGQGLQFLFEYFSETQRNKGNFPGRFSGRQFSNSRSEMNVSTLELGDSALYLCASSPGVGNQPQHFGDGTRLSIL.

This clone has a handful of counts. The gene calls are TRBV2 and TRBJ1-2; 7 bases agree with TRBD1. The CDR3 spans 13 residues. The ends lost 7 bases at V and 1 base at J; junction bases unmatched: 3. Per the germline V gene, CDR1 is SNHLY and CDR2 is FYNNEI. The DNA for the CDR3 is TGTGCCAGCAAAAGGGACAGTAACTATGGCTACACCTTC. It codes for CASKRDSNYGYTF.

CDR3 DNA sequence: TGCGCCAGCAGCTTGGGCAGAATTAACGTCCTGACTTTC. Amino acid sequence: CASSLGRINVLTF. This chain joins TRBV5-1 and TRBJ2-6; D not resolved. V was trimmed by 0 bases and J by 10 bases, leaving 8 bases between them. Germline-derived CDR1 and CDR2 are SGHRS and YFSETQ. The CDR3 runs 13 residues.

The V and J genes are TRBV19 and TRBJ2-3; weak D call: TRBD1 (6 bases). V lost 4 bases, J lost 6 bases, and 14 bases lay in between. Germline assignment: CDR1 LNHDA and CDR2 SQIVND (reference sequence). This CDR3 is 14 amino acids long. CDR3 sequence: CASSTLDRDDTQYF. CDR3 bases: TGTGCCAGTAGTACCCTGGACAGAGACGATACGCAGTATTTT.

V gene TRBV7-2 combines with J gene TRBJ1-1; D ambiguous. Trimming left V 10 bases short and J 5 bases short, with 17 bases between. This CDR3 is built from 13 residues. From germline, CDR1 is SGHTA and CDR2 FQGNSA. CDR3 DNA sequence: TGTGCCATTGCAACTAACCCGGGAACTGAAGCTTTCTTT. It specifies CAIATNPGTEAFF.

The chain is built from TRBV18 and TRBJ1-6; no firm D call. The length of the CDR3 is 14 residues. Germline V gives CDR1 KGHSH, CDR2 LQKENI. V lost 4 bases and J 8 bases, leaving 12 bases between the germline ends. The CDR3 DNA sequence: TGTGCCAGCTCACTAAAACGCGAGGATTCACCCCTCCACTTT. Translation: CASSLKREDSPLHF.

This chain links TRBV28 with TRBJ1-2; 10 nucleotides align to TRBD1. This CDR3 has 15 amino acids. Germline assignment: CDR1 MDHEN and CDR2 SYDVKM. The V gene end was trimmed by 3 bases and the J gene end by 4 bases; junction bases not matched to a gene: 5. DNA of the CDR3: TGTGCCAGCAGTTTGACAGGGGGCCTAGGCTATGGCTACACCTTC. This sequence encodes CASSLTGGLGYGYTF.

The J gene is TRBJ2-7, the V gene TRBV7-9; no definite D call. The length of the CDR3 is 14 residues. Trimming removed 6 bases from V and 3 bases from J, with 15 bases in between. Germline CDR1 reads SEHNR; CDR2 reads FQNEAQ (reference sequence). CDR3 in amino acids: CASRSTLENYEQYF. The CDR3 nucleotides are TGTGCCAGCAGATCCACGCTAGAGAACTACGAGCAGTACTTC.

As to this clone: Other DNA variants within this sample encode the same CDR3. The V gene is TRBV27, the J gene TRBJ2-1; D remains ambiguous. The CDR3 is 15 residues long. CDR1 is MNHEY and CDR2 is SMNVEV in the germline V gene (reference sequence). Trimming shortened V by 6 bases and J by 0 bases, and 12 bases separated the two germline ends. The DNA for the CDR3 is TGTGCCAGCAGCCGTAGCTGGAGCTCCTACAATGAGCAGTTCTTC. This sequence encodes CASSRSWSSYNEQFF.

The chain is built from TRBV11-3 and TRBJ1-1; 8 bases are shared with TRBD1. Germline-derived CDR1 and CDR2 are SGHNT and YENEEA. With V trimmed by 4 bases and J by 2 bases, 3 bases remained unmatched. This CDR3 is 14 amino acids long. The chain's CDR3 is CASSSGQGNTEAFF. CDR3 nucleotide sequence: TGTGCCAGCAGCTCCGGACAGGGAAACACTGAAGCTTTCTTT.

The chain uses TRBV3-1 (or the pseudogene TRBV3-2) and TRBJ1-5; D is unclear. V dropped 4 bases and J dropped 7 bases, with 11 bases sitting between them. The germline gives CDR1 LGHDT, CDR2 YNNKEL (reference sequence). The CDR3 spans 13 residues. CDR3 sequence (DNA): TGTGCCAGCAGCCCTCCCGGCGGGCAGCCCCAGCATTTT. Translated: CASSPPGGQPQHF.

The V call is TRBV7-2, the J call TRBJ2-2; no definite D call. CDR1 is SGHTA, CDR2 FQGNSA, per germline. The CDR3 is 16 amino acids. V gave up 1 base and J gave up 0 bases, with 9 bases separating them. DNA for the CDR3: TGTGCCAGCAGCTTAGTGGTAGCCGCGAACACCGGGGAGCTGTTTTTT. It codes for CASSLVVAANTGELFF.

The J gene is TRBJ1-4, the V gene TRBV3-1 (or the pseudogene TRBV3-2); D is possibly TRBD1 (6 bases). The V and J ends lost 1 base and 8 bases respectively, with 14 bases between them. The germline CDR1 and CDR2 sequences are LGHDT and YNNKEL (reference sequence). The CDR3 consists of 15 residues. The CDR3: CASSQVPTGFEKLFF. In DNA form, the CDR3 reads TGTGCCAGCAGCCAAGTGCCGACAGGTTTCGAAAAACTGTTTTTT.

The gene calls are TRBV10-2 and TRBJ1-5; D ambiguous. The CDR3 is 14 amino acids. Germline V CDR1 and CDR2: WSHSY, SAAADI. The ends were cut back, 7 bases at V and 0 bases at J, with 10 bases in the middle. The CDR3 DNA is TGCGCCAGCATGGAGCCGGATAGCAATCAGCCCCAGCATTTT. Residues: CASMEPDSNQPQHF.

This rearrangement joins TRBV2 to TRBJ1-5, with D possibly being TRBD1 (5 bases). Germline loops: CDR1 SNHLY, CDR2 FYNNEI. Trimming stripped 1 base from V and 1 base from J, with 8 bases between. The CDR3 length is 15 residues. The CDR3 DNA sequence: TGTGCCAGCAGTGAAGGACAGAGGAGCAATCAGCCCCAGCATTTT. Protein: CASSEGQRSNQPQHF. The full variable domain, with the rest looked up from reference TRBV2 and TRBJ1-5, is EPEVTQTPSHQVTQMGQEVILRCVPISNHLYFYWYRQILGQKVEFLVSFYNNEISEKSEIFDDQFSVERPDGSNFTLKIRSTKLEDSAMYFCASSEGQRSNQPQHFGDGTRLSIL.